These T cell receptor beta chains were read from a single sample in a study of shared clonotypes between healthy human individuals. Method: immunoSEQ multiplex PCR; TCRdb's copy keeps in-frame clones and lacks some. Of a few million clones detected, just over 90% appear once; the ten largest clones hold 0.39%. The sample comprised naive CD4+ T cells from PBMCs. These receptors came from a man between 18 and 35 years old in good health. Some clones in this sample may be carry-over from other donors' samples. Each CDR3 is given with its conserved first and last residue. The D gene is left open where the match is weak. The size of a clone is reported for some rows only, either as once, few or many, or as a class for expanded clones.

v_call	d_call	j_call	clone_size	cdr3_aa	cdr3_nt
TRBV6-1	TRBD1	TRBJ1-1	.	CASSGGQGSSEAFF	TGTGCCAGCAGTGGGGGACAGGGAAGCTCTGAAGCTTTCTTT
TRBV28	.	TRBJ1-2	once	CASSFAVIYGYTF	TGTGCCAGCAGTTTCGCGGTTATCTATGGCTACACCTTC
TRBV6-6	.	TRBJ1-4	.	CASSPQERTNEKLFF	TGTGCCAGCAGTCCCCAGGAGAGAACTAATGAAAAACTGTTTTTT
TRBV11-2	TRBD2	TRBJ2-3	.	CASSSSGMPDTQYF	TGTGCCAGCAGCTCGAGCGGGATGCCAGATACGCAGTATTTT
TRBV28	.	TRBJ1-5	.	CASTRGGATQPQHF	TGTGCCAGCACCAGGGGAGGGGCCACGCAGCCCCAGCATTTT
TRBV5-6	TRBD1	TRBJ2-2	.	CASSRDRGSYTGELFF	TGTGCCAGCAGCCGGGACAGGGGTTCGTACACCGGGGAGCTGTTTTTT
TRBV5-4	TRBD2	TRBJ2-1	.	CASSLREGNYNEQFF	TGTGCCAGCAGCTTGAGGGAGGGGAACTACAATGAGCAGTTCTTC
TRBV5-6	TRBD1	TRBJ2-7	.	CASSYGQGGSYEQYF	TGTGCCAGCAGCTACGGACAGGGCGGATCCTACGAGCAGTACTTC
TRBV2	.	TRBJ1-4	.	CATGRATNEKLFF	TGTGCCACCGGGCGAGCAACTAATGAAAAACTGTTTTTT
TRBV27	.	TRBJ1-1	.	CASSLGAISRTEAFF	TGTGCCAGCAGTTTGGGGGCTATATCGAGGACTGAAGCTTTCTTT
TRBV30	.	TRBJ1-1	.	CAWSMLYLMNTEAFF	TGTGCCTGGAGTATGCTGTACCTCATGAACACTGAAGCTTTCTTT
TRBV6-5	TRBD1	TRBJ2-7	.	CASSLGGQVLEQYF	TGTGCCAGCAGTTTGGGGGGACAGGTCTTGGAGCAGTACTTC
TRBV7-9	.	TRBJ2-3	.	CASSTLPWGYTDTQYF	TGTGCCAGCAGCACCCTGCCGTGGGGATACACAGATACGCAGTATTTT
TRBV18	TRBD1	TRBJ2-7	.	CASSPNTGTAYEQYF	TGTGCCAGCTCACCTAACACCGGGACAGCTTACGAGCAGTACTTC
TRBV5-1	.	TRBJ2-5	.	CASSRLYGETQYF	TGCGCCAGCAGCCGCCTTTATGGGGAGACCCAGTACTTC
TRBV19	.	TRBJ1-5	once	CASSIVGGNQPQHF	TGTGCCAGTAGTATAGTGGGTGGGAATCAGCCCCAGCATTTT
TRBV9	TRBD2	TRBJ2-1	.	CASSVSPGLAGEQFF	TGTGCCAGCAGCGTATCCCCTGGACTAGCGGGAGAGCAGTTCTTC
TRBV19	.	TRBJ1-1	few	CASRDAKMVTEAFF	TGTGCCAGCCGGGACGCAAAAATGGTAACTGAAGCTTTCTTT
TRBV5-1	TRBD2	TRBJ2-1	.	CASSSGTSGRGQFF	TGCGCCAGCAGCTCCGGGACTAGCGGGCGGGGGCAGTTCTTC
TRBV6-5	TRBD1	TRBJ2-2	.	CASRWDRNTGELFF	TGTGCCAGCAGATGGGACAGGAACACCGGGGAGCTGTTTTTT
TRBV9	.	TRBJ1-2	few	CASSVDGRSYGYTF	TGTGCCAGCAGCGTAGACGGGAGGAGTTATGGCTACACCTTC
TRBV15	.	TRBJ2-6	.	CATSRGWGPVSGANVLTF	TGTGCCACCAGCCGGGGGTGGGGCCCCGTCTCTGGGGCCAACGTCCTGACTTTC
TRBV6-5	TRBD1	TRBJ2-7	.	CASSSTGTGYYEQYF	TGTGCCAGCAGTTCTACCGGGACAGGCTATTACGAGCAGTACTTC
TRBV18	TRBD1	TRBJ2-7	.	CASSATTGGGEGQYF	TGTGCCAGCTCAGCAACAACAGGGGGTGGAGAGGGACAGTACTTC
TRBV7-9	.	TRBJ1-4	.	CASSSGVTPRGEKLFF	TGTGCCAGCAGCTCAGGAGTTACGCCTAGAGGTGAAAAACTGTTTTTT
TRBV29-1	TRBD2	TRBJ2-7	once	CSAEVLLAGGWEQYF	TGCAGCGCAGAGGTTTTGTTAGCGGGAGGGTGGGAGCAGTACTTC
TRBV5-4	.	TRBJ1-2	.	CASSQFSPGGEYGYTF	TGTGCCAGCAGCCAATTCTCCCCGGGAGGGGAGTATGGCTACACCTTC
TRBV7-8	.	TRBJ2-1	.	CASRTNSGNEQFF	TGTGCCAGCAGAACCAATAGCGGCAATGAGCAGTTCTTC
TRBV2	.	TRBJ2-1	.	CASTRSSSYNEQFF	TGTGCCAGCACGAGGTCGAGCTCCTACAATGAGCAGTTCTTC